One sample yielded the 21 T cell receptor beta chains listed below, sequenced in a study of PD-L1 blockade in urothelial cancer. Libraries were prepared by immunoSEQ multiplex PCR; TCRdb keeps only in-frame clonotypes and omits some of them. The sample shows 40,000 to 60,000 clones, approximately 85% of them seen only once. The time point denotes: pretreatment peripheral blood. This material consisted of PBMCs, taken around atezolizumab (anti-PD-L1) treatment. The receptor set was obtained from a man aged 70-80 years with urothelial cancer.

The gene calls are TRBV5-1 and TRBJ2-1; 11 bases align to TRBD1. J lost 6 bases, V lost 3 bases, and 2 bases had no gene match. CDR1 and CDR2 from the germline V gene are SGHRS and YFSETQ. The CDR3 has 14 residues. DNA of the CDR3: TGCGCCAGCAGCTGGGGACAGGGGGTCAATGAGCAGTTCTTC. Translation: CASSWGQGVNEQFF.

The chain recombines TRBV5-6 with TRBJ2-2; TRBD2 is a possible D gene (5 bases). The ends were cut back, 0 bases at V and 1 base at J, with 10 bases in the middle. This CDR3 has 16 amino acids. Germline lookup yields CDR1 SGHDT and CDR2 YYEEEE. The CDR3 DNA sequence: TGTGCCAGCAGCTTGGGTGGAGGACTGAACACCGGGGAGCTGTTTTTT. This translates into CASSLGGGLNTGELFF.

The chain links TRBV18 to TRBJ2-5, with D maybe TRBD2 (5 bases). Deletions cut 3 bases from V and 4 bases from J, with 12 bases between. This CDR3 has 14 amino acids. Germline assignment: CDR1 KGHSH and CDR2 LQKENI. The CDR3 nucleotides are TGTGCCAGCTCACCCCTCGAGGGTTCAGAGACCCAGTACTTC. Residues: CASSPLEGSETQYF. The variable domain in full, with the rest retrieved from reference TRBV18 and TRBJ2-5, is NAGVMQNPRHLVRRRGQEARLRCSPMKGHSHVYWYRQLPEEGLKFMVYLQKENIIDESGMPKERFSAEFPKEGPSILRIQQVVRGDSAAYFCASSPLEGSETQYFGPGTRLLVL.

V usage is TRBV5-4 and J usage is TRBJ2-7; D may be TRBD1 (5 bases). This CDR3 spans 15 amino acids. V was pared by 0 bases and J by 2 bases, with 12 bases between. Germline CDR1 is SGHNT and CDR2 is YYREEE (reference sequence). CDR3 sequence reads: CASSLEGSATYEQYF. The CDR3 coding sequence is TGTGCCAGCAGCTTGGAGGGGTCAGCTACCTACGAGCAGTACTTC.

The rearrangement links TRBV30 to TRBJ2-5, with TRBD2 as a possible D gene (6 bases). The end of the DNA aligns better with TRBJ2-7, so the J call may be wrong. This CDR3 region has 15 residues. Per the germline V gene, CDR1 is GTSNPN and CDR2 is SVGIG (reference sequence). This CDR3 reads CAWSHSGRSSYEQYF. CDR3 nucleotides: TGTGCCTGGAGTCATAGCGGCAGGAGCTCCTACGAGCAGTACTTC.

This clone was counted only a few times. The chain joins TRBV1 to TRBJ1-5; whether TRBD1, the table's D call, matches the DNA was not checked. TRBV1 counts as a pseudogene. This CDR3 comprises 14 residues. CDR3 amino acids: CTSSQLTGRQPQHF. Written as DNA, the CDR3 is TGCACCAGCAGCCAATTGACAGGGCGGCAGCCCCAGCATTTT.

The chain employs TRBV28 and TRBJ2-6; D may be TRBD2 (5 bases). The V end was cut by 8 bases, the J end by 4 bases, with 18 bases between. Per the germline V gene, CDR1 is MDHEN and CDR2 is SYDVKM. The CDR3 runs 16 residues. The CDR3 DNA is TGTGCCAGCCTAGGACGGGAAGGATCCGGGGCCAACGTCCTGACTTTC. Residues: CASLGREGSGANVLTF.

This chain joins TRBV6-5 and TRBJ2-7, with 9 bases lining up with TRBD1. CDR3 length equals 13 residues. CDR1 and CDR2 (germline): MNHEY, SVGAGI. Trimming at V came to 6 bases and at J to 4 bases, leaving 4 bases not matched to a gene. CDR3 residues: CASRPGQGYEQYF. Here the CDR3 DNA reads TGTGCCAGCAGGCCCGGACAGGGGTACGAGCAGTACTTC.

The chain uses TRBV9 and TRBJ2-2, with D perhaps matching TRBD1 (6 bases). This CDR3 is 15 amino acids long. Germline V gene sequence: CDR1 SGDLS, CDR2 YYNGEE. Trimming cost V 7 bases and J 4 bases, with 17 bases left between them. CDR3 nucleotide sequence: TGTGCCAGCGGCAAAAACCGGGACACCACCGGGGAGCTGTTTTTT. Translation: CASGKNRDTTGELFF.

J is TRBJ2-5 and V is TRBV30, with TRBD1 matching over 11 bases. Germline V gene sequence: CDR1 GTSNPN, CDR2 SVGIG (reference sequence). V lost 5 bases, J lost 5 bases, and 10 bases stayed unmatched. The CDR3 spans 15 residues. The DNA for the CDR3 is TGTGCCTGGGAGGGAGGACAGGGGGCTGTCGAGACCCAGTACTTC. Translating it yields CAWEGGQGAVETQYF.

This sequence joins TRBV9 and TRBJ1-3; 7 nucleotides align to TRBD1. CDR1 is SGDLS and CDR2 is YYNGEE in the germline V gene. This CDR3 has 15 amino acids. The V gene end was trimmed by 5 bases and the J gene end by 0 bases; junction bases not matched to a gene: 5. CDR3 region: CASRDRESSGNTIYF. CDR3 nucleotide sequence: TGTGCCAGCAGAGACAGGGAGAGCTCTGGAAACACCATATATTTT.

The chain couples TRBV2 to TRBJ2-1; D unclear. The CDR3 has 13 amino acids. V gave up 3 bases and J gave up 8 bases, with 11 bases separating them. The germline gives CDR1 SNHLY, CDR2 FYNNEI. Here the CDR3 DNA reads TGTGCCAGCAGTGACCTCTTTGCGGATGAGCAGTTCTTC. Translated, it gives CASSDLFADEQFF.

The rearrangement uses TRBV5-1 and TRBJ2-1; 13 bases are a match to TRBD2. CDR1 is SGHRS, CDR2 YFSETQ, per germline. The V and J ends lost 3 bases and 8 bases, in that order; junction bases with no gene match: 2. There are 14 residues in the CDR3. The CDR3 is CASSWTSGSHEQFF. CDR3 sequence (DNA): TGCGCCAGCAGCTGGACTAGCGGGAGCCATGAGCAGTTCTTC.

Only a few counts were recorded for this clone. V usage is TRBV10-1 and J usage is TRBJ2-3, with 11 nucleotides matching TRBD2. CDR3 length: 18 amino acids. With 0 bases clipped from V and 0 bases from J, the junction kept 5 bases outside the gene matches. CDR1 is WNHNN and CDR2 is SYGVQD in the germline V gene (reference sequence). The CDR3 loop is CASSESSGLAVSTDTQYF. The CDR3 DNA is TGCGCCAGCAGTGAGTCTTCGGGACTAGCGGTTAGCACAGATACGCAGTATTTT.

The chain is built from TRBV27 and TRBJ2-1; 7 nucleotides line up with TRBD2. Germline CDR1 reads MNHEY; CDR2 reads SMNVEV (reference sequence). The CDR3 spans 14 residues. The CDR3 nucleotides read TGTGCAACGGGGAGGGAGTCATCCTACAATGAGCAGTTCTTC. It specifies CATGRESSYNEQFF.

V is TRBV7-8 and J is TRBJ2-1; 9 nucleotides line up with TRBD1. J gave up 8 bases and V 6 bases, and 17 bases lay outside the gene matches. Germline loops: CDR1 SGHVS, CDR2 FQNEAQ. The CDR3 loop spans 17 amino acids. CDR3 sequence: CASSFRRGQGTWDEQFF. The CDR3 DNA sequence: TGTGCCAGCAGTTTCAGGAGGGGACAGGGAACATGGGATGAGCAGTTCTTC.

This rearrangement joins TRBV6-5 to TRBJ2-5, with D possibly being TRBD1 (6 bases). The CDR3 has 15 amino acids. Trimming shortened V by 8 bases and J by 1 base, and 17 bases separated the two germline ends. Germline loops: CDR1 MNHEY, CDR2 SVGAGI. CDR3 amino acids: CASALGRGTQETQYF. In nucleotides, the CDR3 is TGTGCCAGCGCCCTGGGAAGGGGGACCCAAGAGACCCAGTACTTC.

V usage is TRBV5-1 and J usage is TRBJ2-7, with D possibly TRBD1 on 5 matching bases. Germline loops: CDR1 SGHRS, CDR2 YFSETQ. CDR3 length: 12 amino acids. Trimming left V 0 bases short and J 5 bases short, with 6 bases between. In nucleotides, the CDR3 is TGCGCCAGCAGCTTGGAACAGGACGAGCAGTACTTC. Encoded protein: CASSLEQDEQYF.

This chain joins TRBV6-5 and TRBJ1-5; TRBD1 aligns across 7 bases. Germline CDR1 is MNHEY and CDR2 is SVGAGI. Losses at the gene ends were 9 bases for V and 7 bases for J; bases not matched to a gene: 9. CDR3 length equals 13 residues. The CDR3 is CARISRGWQPQHF. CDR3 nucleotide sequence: TGTGCCAGAATATCCAGGGGGTGGCAGCCCCAGCATTTT.

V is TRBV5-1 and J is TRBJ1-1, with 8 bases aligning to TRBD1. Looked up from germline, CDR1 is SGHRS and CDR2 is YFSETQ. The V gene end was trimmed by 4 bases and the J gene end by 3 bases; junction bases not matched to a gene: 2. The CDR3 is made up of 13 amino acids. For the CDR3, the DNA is TGCGCCAGCAGCCAACAGGGGGACACTGAAGCTTTCTTT. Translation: CASSQQGDTEAFF.

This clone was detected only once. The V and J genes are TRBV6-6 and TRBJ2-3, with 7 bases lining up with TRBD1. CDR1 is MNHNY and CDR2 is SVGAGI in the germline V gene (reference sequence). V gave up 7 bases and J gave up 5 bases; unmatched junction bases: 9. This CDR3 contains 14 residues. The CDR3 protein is CASTATGLVDTQYF. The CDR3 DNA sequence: TGTGCCAGCACCGCGACAGGGCTAGTAGATACGCAGTATTTT.